The following is a T cell receptor (beta chain) sequence with its context. The sample is drawn from a study of response to subunit inactivated influenza vaccine. TCRdb re-analysed the RT-PCR reads in MiXCR, keeping a single row per CDR3 protein. The data hold about 160,000 distinct CDR3 sequences, with approximately 11% observed a single time. The CDR3 length is 13 residues. The germline gives CDR1 LGHNA, CDR2 YSLEER. V dropped 2 bases and J dropped 8 bases, with 10 bases sitting between them. The sample in question was non-naive T cells sorted from PBMCs, obtained roughly 48 days after vaccination. This clonotype originated in a man in his fifties who received an inactivated influenza vaccine. V and J are TRBV4-3 and TRBJ2-1, with D unclear. This chain's CDR3 is CASSQYTADEQFF. The CDR3 nucleotides are TGCGCCAGCAGCCAATATACCGCCGATGAGCAGTTCTTC.